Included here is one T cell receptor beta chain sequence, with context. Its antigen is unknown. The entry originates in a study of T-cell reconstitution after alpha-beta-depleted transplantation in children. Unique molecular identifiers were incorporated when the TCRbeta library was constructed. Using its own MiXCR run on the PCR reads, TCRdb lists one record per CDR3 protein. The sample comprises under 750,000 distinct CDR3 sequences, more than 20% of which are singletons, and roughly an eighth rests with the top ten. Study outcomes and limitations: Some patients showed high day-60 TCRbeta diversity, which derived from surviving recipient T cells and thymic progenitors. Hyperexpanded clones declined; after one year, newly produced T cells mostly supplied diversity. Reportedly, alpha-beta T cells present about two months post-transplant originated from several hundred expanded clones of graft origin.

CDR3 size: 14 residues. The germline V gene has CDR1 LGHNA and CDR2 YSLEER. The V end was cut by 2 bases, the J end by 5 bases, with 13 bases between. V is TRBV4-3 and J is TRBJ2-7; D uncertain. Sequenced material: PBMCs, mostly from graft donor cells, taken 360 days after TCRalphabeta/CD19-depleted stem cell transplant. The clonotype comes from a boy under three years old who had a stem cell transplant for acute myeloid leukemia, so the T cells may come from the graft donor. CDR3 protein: CASSQRASPHEQYF. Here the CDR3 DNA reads TGCGCCAGCAGCCAAAGGGCCAGTCCCCACGAGCAGTACTTC.